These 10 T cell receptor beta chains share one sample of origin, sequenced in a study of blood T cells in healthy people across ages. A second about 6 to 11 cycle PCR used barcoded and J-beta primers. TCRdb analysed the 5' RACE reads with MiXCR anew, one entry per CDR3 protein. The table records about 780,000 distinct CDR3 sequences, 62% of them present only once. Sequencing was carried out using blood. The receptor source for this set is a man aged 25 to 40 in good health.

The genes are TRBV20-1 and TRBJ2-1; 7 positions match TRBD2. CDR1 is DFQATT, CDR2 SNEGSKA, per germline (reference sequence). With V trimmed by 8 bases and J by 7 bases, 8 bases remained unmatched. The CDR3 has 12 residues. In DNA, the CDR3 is TGCAGTCATAGCGGGTTGGGGAATGAGCAGTTCTTC. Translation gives CSHSGLGNEQFF.

The CDR3 sequence: CASSQDQGGWYEQYF. The CDR3, as DNA: TGCGCCAGCAGCCAAGATCAAGGGGGTTGGTACGAGCAGTACTTC. The genes are TRBV4-3 and TRBJ2-7; the D gene is possibly TRBD1 (6 bases). Germline loops: CDR1 LGHNA, CDR2 YSLEER. The CDR3 sequence is 15 residues long. The V end lost 0 bases, the J end lost 4 bases, and 13 bases lay between the germline ends.

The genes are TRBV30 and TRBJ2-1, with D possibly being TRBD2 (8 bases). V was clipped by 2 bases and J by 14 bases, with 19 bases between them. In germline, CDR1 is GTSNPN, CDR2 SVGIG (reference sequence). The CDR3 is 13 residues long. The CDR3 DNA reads TGTGCCTGGAGTCCCGGGGGGGCCAGGGGGGAGTTCTTC. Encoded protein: CAWSPGGARGEFF.

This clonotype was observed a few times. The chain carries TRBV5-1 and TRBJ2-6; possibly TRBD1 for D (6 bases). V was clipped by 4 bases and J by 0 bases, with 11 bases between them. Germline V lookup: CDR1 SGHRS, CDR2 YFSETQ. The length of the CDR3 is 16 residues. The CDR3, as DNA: TGCGCCAGCAGCCCCGGACAGCACTCTGGGGCCAACGTCCTGACTTTC. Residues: CASSPGQHSGANVLTF.

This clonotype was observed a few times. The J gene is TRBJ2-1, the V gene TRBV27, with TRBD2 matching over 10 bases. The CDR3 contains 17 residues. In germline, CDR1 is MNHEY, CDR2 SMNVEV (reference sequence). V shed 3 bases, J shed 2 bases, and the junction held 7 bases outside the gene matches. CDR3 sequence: CASSFSRLAGPYNEQFF. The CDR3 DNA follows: TGTGCCAGCAGTTTCTCCAGACTAGCGGGCCCCTACAATGAGCAGTTCTTC.

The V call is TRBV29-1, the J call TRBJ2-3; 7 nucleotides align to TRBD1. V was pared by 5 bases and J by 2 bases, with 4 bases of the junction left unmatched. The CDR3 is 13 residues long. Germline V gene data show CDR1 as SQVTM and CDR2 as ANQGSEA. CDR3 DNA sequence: TGCAGCGTTCCCGGGACAGACACAGATACGCAGTATTTT. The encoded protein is CSVPGTDTDTQYF.

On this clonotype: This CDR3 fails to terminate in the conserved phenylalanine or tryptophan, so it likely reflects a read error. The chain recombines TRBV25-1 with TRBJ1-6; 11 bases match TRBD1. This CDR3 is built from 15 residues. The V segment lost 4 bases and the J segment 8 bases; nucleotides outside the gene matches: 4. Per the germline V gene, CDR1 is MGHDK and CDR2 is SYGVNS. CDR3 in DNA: TGTGCCAGCAGTGGTGGGACAGGGGGACATTCACCCCTCCACTTG. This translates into CASSGGTGGHSPLHL.

The chain's CDR3 is CATSKIYEQYF. CDR3 DNA sequence: TGTGCCACCAGTAAGATATACGAGCAGTACTTC. This rearrangement joins TRBV24-1 to TRBJ2-7; D not resolved. The length of the CDR3 is 11 residues. V lost 6 bases to trimming and J lost 4 bases, with 6 bases between them. Germline assignment: CDR1 KGHDR and CDR2 SFDVKD.

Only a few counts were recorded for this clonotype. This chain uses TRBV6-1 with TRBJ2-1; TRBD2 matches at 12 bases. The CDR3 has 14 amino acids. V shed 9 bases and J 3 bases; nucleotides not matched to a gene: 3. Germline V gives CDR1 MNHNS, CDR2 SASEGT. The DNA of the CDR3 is TGTGCCAGTCGGACTAGCGGGGTCTACAATGAGCAGTTCTTC. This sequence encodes CASRTSGVYNEQFF.

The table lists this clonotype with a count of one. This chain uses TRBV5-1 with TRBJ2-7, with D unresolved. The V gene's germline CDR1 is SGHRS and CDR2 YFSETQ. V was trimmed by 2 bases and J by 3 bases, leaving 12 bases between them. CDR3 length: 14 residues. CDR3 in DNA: TGCGCCAGCAGCTTTTCGGACGGAGACTACGAGCAGTACTTC. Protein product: CASSFSDGDYEQYF.